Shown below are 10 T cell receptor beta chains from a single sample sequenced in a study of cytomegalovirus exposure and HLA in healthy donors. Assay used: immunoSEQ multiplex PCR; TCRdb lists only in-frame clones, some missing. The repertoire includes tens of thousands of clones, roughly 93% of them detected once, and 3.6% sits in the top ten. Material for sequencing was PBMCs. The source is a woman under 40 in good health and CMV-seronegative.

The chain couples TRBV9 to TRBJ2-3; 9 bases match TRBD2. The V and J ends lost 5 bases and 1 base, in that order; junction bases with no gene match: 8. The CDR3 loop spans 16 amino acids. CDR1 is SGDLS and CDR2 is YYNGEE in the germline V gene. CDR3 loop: CASSLIAGAGTDTQYF. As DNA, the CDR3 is TGTGCCAGCAGTTTGATAGCGGGAGCTGGCACAGATACGCAGTATTTT.

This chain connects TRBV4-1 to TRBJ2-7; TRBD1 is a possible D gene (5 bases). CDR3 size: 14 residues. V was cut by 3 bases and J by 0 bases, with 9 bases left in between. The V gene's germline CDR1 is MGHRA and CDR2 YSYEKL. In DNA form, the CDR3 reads TGCGCCAGCAGCCAGGGGCAAAACTCCTACGAGCAGTACTTC. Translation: CASSQGQNSYEQYF.

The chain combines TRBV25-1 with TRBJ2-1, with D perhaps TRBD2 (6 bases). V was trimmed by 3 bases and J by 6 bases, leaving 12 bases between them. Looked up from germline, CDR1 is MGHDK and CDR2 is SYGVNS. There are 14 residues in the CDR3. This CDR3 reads CASSDQTRSNEQFF. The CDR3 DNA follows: TGTGCCAGCAGTGACCAGACTAGGTCCAATGAGCAGTTCTTC.

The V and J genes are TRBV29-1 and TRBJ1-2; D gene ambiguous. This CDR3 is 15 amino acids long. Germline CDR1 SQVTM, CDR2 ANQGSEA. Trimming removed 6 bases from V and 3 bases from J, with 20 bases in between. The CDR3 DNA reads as TGCAGCGTGGCCTTAAGACACGCTCCCGACTATGGCTACACCTTC. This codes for CSVALRHAPDYGYTF.

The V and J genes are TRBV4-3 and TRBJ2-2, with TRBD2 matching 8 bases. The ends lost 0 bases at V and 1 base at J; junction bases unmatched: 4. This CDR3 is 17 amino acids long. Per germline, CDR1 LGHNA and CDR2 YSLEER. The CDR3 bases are TGCGCCAGCAGCCAAGATTTGGCGGGGGGGAACACCGGGGAGCTGTTTTTT. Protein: CASSQDLAGGNTGELFF.

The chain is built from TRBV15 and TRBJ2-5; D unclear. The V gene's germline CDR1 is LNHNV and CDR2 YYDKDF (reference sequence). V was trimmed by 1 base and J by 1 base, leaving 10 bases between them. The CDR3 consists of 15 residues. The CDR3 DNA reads TGTGCCACCAGCAGAGTTGGGCCCTTCCAAGAGACCCAGTACTTC. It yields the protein CATSRVGPFQETQYF.

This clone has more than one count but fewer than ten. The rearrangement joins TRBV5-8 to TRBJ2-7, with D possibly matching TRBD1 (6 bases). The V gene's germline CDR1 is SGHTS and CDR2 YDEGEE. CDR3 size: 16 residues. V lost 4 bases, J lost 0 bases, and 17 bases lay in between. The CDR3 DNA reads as TGTGCCAGCAGCGGGCGTCGGGACACCTCCTCCTACGAGCAGTACTTC. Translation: CASSGRRDTSSYEQYF.

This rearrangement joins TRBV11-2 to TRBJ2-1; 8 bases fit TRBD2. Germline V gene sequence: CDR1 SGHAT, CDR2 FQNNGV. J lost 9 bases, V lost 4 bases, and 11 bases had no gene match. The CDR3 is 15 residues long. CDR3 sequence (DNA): TGTGCCAGCAGCTCTACTAGCGGAGGGGACGGTGAGCAGTTCTTC. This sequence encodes CASSSTSGGDGEQFF.

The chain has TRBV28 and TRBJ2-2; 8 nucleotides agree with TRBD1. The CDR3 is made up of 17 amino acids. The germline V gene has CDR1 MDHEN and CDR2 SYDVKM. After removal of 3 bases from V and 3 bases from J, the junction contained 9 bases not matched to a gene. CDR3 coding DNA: TGTGCCAGCAGTTTGCGACAGGGGAATAGGGACACCGGGGAGCTGTTTTTT. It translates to CASSLRQGNRDTGELFF.

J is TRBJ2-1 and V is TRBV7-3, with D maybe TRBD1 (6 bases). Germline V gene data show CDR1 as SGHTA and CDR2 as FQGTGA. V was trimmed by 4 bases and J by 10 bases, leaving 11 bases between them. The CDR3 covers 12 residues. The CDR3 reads CASSSGAGEQFF. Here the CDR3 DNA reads TGTGCCAGCAGCTCAGGGGCAGGGGAGCAGTTCTTC.